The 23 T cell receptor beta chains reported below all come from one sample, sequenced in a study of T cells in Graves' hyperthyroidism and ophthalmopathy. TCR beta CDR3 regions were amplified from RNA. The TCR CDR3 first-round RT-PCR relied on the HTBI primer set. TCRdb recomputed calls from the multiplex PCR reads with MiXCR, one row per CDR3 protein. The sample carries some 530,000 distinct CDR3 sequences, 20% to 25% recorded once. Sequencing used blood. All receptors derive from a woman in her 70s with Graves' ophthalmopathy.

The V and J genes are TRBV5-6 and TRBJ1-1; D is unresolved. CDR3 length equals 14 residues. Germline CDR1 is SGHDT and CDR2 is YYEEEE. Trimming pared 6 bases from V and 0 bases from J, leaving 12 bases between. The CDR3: CASTLGPVNTEAFF. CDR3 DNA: TGTGCCAGCACCCTAGGGCCTGTGAACACTGAAGCTTTCTTT.

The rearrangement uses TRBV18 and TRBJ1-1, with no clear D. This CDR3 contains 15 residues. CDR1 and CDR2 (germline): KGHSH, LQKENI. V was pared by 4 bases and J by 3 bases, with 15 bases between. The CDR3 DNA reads TGTGCCAGCTCACAATCGACACTCATGGACACTGAAGCTTTCTTT. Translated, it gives CASSQSTLMDTEAFF.

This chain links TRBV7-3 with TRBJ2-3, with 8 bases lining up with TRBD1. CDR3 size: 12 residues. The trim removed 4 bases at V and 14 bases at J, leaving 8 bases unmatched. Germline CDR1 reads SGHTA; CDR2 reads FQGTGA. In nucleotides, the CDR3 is TGTGCCAGCAGCTCGTACCGGGACAGGTTGTATTTT. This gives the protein CASSSYRDRLYF.

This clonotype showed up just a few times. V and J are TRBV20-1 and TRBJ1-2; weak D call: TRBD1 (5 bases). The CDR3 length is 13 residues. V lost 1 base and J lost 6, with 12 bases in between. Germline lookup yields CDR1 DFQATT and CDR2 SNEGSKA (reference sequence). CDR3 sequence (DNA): TGCAGTGCTAGAGTGGGCAGGGCGAATGGCTACACCTTC. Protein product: CSARVGRANGYTF.

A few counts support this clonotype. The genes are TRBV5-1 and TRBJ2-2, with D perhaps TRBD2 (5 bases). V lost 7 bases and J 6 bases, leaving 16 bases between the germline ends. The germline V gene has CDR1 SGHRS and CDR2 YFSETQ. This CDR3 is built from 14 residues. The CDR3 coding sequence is TGCGCCAGCCGCACGGGGTTTTCGGCCGGGGAGCTGTTTTTT. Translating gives CASRTGFSAGELFF.

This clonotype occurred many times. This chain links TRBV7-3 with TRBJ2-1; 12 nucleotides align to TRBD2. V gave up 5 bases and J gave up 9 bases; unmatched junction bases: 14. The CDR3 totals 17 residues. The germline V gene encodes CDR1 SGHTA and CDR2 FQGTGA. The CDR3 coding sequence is TGTGCCAGCAGCCCCACGGGTCTAGCGGGAGGGCTAAGTGAGCAGTTCTTC. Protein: CASSPTGLAGGLSEQFF. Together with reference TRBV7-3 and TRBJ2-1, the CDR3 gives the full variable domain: GAGVSQTPSNKVTEKGKYVELRCDPISGHTALYWYRQSLGQGPEFLIYFQGTGAADDSGLPNDRFFAVRPEGSVSTLKIQRTERGDSAVYLCASSPTGLAGGLSEQFFGPGTRLTVL.

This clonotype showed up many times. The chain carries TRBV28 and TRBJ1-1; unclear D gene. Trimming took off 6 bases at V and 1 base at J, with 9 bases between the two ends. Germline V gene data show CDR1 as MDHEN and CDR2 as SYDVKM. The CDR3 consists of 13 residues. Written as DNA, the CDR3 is TGTGCCAGCAGGCCGACGGCGAACACTGAAGCTTTCTTT. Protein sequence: CASRPTANTEAFF.

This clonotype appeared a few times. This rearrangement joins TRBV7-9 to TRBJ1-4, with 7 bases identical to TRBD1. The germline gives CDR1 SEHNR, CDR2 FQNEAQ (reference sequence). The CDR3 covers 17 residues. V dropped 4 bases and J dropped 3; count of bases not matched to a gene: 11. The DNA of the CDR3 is TGTGCCAGCAGCTCCCGGCCGCAGGGGGTGGCTAATGAAAAACTGTTTTTT. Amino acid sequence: CASSSRPQGVANEKLFF.

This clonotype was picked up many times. This chain's CDR3 is CASSGLNTDTQYF. The CDR3 DNA is TGTGCCAGCAGTGGCTTAAACACAGATACGCAGTATTTT. This chain uses TRBV2 with TRBJ2-3; D gene unclear. There are 13 residues in the CDR3. V gave up 4 bases and J gave up 2 bases, with 7 bases separating them. Looked up from germline, CDR1 is SNHLY and CDR2 is FYNNEI.

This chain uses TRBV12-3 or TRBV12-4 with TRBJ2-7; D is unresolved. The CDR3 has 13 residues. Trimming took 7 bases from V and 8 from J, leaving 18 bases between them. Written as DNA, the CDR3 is TGTGCCAGCACTCTCCAGCGACTTAATAAGCAGTACTTC. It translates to CASTLQRLNKQYF.

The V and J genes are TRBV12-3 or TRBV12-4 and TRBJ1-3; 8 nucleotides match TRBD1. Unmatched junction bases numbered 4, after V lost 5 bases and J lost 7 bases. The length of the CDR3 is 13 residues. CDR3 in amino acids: CASSAGGWNTIYF. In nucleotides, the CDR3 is TGTGCCAGCAGTGCAGGGGGCTGGAACACCATATATTTT.

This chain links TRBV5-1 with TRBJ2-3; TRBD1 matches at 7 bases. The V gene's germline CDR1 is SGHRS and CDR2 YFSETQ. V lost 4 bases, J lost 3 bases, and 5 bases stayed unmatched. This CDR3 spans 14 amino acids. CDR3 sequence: CASSPGQPTDTQYF. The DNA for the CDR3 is TGCGCCAGCAGCCCGGGACAGCCGACAGATACGCAGTATTTT.

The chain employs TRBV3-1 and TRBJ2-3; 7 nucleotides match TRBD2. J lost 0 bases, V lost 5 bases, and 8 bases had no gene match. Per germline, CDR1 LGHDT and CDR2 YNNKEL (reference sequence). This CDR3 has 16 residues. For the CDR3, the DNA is TGTGCCAGCAGCGGGGGACTACCCAGTAGCACAGATACGCAGTATTTT. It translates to CASSGGLPSSTDTQYF.

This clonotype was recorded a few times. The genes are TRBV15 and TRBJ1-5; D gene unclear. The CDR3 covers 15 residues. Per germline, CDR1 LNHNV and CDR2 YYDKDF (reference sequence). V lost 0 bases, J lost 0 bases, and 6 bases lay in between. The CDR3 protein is CATSRERISNQPQHF. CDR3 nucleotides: TGTGCCACCAGCAGAGAACGGATTAGCAATCAGCCCCAGCATTTT.

This chain's CDR3 is CASSESRRRGKETQYF. For the CDR3, the DNA is TGTGCCAGCAGTGAAAGTCGTCGGCGGGGGAAAGAGACCCAGTACTTC. This chain joins TRBV6-1 and TRBJ2-5; 7 bases are a match to TRBD2. V lost 2 bases to trimming and J lost 3 bases; unmatched junction nucleotides: 9. From germline, CDR1 is MNHNS and CDR2 SASEGT. This CDR3 is built from 16 residues.

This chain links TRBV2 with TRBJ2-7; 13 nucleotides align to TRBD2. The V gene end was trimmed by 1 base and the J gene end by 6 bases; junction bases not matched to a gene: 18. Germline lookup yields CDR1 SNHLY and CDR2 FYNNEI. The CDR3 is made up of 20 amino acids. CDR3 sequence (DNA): TGTGCCAGCAGTGAAGGGTCGGGACTAGCGGGACTGGGGGCCTCGGGCGAGCAGTACTTC. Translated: CASSEGSGLAGLGASGEQYF.

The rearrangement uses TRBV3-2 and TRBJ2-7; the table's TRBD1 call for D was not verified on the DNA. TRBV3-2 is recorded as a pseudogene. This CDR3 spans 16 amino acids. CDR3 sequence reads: CASSNSRDRFGHEQYF. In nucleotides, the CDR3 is TGTGCCAGCAGCAATAGCCGGGACAGGTTTGGGCACGAGCAGTACTTC.

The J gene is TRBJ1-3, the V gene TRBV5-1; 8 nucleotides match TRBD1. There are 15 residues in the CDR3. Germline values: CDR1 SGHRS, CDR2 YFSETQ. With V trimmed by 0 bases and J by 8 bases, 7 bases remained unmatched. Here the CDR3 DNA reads TGCGCCAGCAGCTTGGATCCAGGGGGCTGGGACACCATATATTTT. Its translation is CASSLDPGGWDTIYF.

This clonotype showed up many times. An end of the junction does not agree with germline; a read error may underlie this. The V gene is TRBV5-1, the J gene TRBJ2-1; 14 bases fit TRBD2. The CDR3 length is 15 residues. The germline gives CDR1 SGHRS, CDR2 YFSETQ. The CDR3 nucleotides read TGTGCTAGCAGCCTGGGACTAGCGGGAGTGGATGAGCAGTTCTTC. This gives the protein CASSLGLAGVDEQFF.

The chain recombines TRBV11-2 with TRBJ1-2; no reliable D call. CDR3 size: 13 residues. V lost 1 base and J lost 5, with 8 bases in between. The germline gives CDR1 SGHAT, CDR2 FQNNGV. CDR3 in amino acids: CASSLVGEYGYTF. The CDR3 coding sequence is TGTGCCAGCAGCTTAGTCGGGGAGTATGGCTACACCTTC.

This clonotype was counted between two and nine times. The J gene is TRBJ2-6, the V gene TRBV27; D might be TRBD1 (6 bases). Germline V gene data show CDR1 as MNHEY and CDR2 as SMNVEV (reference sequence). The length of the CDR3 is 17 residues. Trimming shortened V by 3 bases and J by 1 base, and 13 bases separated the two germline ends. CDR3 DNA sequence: TGTGCCAGCAGTTTTGGACAGCCGCCTTCTGGGGCCAACGTCCTGACTTTC. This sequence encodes CASSFGQPPSGANVLTF.

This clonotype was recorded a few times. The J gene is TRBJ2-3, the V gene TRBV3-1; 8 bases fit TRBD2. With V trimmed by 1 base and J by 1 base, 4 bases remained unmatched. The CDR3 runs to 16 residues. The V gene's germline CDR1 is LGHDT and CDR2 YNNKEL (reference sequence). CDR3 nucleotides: TGTGCCAGCAGCCAAGCGGGAGGGCCTCGCACAGATACGCAGTATTTT. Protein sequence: CASSQAGGPRTDTQYF.

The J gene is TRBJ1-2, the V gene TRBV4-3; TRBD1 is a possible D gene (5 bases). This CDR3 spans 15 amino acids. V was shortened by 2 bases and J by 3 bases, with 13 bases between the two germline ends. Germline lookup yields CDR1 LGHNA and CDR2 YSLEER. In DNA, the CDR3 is TGCGCCAGCAGCCAATTAGGGGACGGCGACTATGGCTACACCTTC. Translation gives CASSQLGDGDYGYTF.